This T cell receptor (beta chain) was recorded in a study of OX40 agonist ivuxolimab in advanced cancers. As for the study in general: Previous treatment with anti-PD-1, anti-PD-L1 or anti-CTLA-4 therapy was allowed; 40% had received some.

The CDR3 has 14 residues. Germline V CDR1 and CDR2: SQVTM, ANQGSEA. Trimming removed 4 bases from V and 11 bases from J; junction bases left unmatched: 11. Using immunoSEQ multiplex PCR, the repertoire was profiled, and TCRdb retains in-frame clones only, with some absent. The repertoire holds fewer than 90,000 clones, with about 91% as singletons. The TCR originated in an adult with an advanced solid tumor such as melanoma, head and neck, liver or kidney cancer. The V call is TRBV29-1, the J call TRBJ2-1, with 10 bases that match TRBD2. The sequencing here drew on CD4+ or CD8+ T cells sorted from blood, taken in a trial of the OX40 agonist ivuxolimab. Here the CDR3 DNA reads TGCAGCGTTGCGTTGCTAGCGGGAGCGATGAAGCAGTTCTTC. Amino acid sequence: CSVALLAGAMKQFF.